The rows below give T cell receptor beta chains drawn from one sample of a study of T cells in Graves' hyperthyroidism and ophthalmopathy. A single record per CDR3 protein comes from TCRdb applying MiXCR to the multiplex PCR reads. This sample has around 600,000 distinct CDR3 sequences; around 14% occur once, and the top ten carry approximately 7%. Source material: blood. These receptors all stem from a woman in her thirties with Graves' hyperthyroidism. Both conserved end residues are part of each CDR3. The order of the fields is D gene, J gene, V gene, clone size, CDR3 DNA, CDR3 protein. D genes are given only for firm matches. Only part of the rows carry a size: once, few, many, or a class if the clone is expanded.

>NA|TRBJ2-5|TRBV7-2|many
TGTGCCAGCAGCTTAGCTAGAGGAGAGACCCAGTACTTC
CASSLARGETQYF
>NA|TRBJ2-2|TRBV5-1|NA
TGCGCCAGCAGCTTCCGACCTGACCGACGGGAGCTGTTTTTT
CASSFRPDRRELFF
>NA|TRBJ1-2|TRBV27|many
TGTGCCAGCAGTCCCGGACTGAACAACTATGGCTACACCTTC
CASSPGLNNYGYTF
>TRBD2|TRBJ2-7|TRBV20-1|many
TGCAGTGCTAGAGGACTAGCGGGCCTCTCCTACGAGCAGTACTTC
CSARGLAGLSYEQYF
>TRBD2|TRBJ2-5|TRBV3-1|many
TGTGCCACCCAGCGTTGGACTAGCGGCCTGTACCAAGAGACCCAGTACTTC
CATQRWTSGLYQETQYF
>NA|TRBJ2-7|TRBV27|many
TGTGCCAGCAGCTCCCCCTCCTACGAGCAGTACTTC
CASSSPSYEQYF
>NA|TRBJ1-1|TRBV20-1|NA
TGCAGTGCAGATAAGAACACTGAAGCTTTCTTT
CSADKNTEAFF
>NA|TRBJ2-7|TRBV11-2|many
TGTGCCAGCAGCTTAGTGAGCGGCCTCACCTACGAGCAGTACTTC
CASSLVSGLTYEQYF
>TRBD2|TRBJ2-2|TRBV4-3|NA
TGCGCCAGCAGCCAAGGACTAGCGGGAGGGCGCAGCACCGGGGAGCTGTTTTTT
CASSQGLAGGRSTGELFF
>NA|TRBJ2-1|TRBV11-2|many
TGTGCCAGCAGCTTAGACAGGGGAGGGAATGAGCAGTTCTTC
CASSLDRGGNEQFF
>NA|TRBJ2-5|TRBV7-2|many
TGTGCCAGCAGCTTAGTGGATCGCGAGACCCAGTACTTC
CASSLVDRETQYF
>TRBD2|TRBJ2-3|TRBV27|NA
TGTGCCAGCAGTTTTATCAGCGGGAGGATTGCAGATACGCAGTATTTT
CASSFISGRIADTQYF
>TRBD2|TRBJ2-1|TRBV4-1|NA
TGCGCCAGCAGCCAAGTTAGCGGGATGGGTAATGAGCAGTTCTTC
CASSQVSGMGNEQFF